One T cell receptor (beta chain) is described in this entry. The sample contains more than one DNA sequence encoding this CDR3. Germline V lookup: CDR1 SNHLY, CDR2 FYNNEI. J was trimmed by 2 bases and V by 6 bases; bases with no gene match: 2. This CDR3 is built from 13 residues. This entry comes from a study of blood T cell repertoires in COVID-19. Libraries were prepared by immunoSEQ multiplex PCR; TCRdb keeps only in-frame clonotypes and omits some of them. The table lists hundreds of thousands of clones, roughly 89% of them singletons. The sequence came from a woman aged 30 to 39 with acute or convalescent COVID-19. Sequencing was carried out using peripheral blood. V is TRBV2 and J is TRBJ1-1; 8 bases are shared with TRBD1. Written as DNA, the CDR3 is TGTGCCAGCAGCGGACAGGGAAACACTGAAGCTTTCTTT. This encodes CASSGQGNTEAFF.